These 32 T cell receptor beta chains share one sample of origin, sequenced in a study of radiotherapy plus CTLA-4 blockade in lung cancer. Method: immunoSEQ multiplex PCR; TCRdb's copy keeps in-frame clones and lacks some. The data hold tens of thousands of clones, with 70% to 90% observed a single time. Sequenced material: peripheral blood, taken from a patient treated with radiotherapy plus ipilimumab. These TCRs come from a human donor with non-small cell lung cancer who had stable disease on radiotherapy plus ipilimumab.

V is TRBV6-5 and J is TRBJ2-2; TRBD2 is a possible D gene (7 bases). The CDR3 extends over 15 amino acids. Trimming cost V 1 base and J 5 bases, with 11 bases left between them. The germline V gene has CDR1 MNHEY and CDR2 SVGAGI. The CDR3 nucleotides are TGTGCCAGCAGTTACTTCAGGGGAGGGACCGGGGAGCTGTTTTTT. Translated: CASSYFRGGTGELFF.

The rearrangement links TRBV14 to TRBJ2-1; D ambiguous. V lost 1 base, J lost 6 bases, and 13 bases lay in between. This CDR3 has 15 amino acids. The germline gives CDR1 SGHDN, CDR2 FVKESK. For the CDR3, the DNA is TGTGCCAGCAGCCAAGTTCTGGGAATGATCAATGAGCAGTTCTTC. It codes for CASSQVLGMINEQFF.

The V call is TRBV6-1, the J call TRBJ2-1; TRBD2 matches 10 bases. The CDR3 consists of 15 residues. With 5 bases clipped from V and 5 bases from J, the junction kept 6 bases outside the gene matches. CDR1 MNHNS and CDR2 SASEGT come from the germline V gene. CDR3 nucleotide sequence: TGTGCCAGCAGTACTAGCGGGAAGTCCCACAATGAGCAGTTCTTC. Protein sequence: CASSTSGKSHNEQFF.

J is TRBJ2-4 and V is TRBV18; D gene uncertain. Looked up from germline, CDR1 is KGHSH and CDR2 is LQKENI. V was cut by 4 bases and J by 5 bases, with 12 bases left in between. The CDR3 spans 14 residues. This CDR3 reads CASSRAGGENIQYF. The CDR3 nucleotides read TGTGCCAGCTCACGGGCAGGCGGTGAAAACATTCAGTACTTC.

This chain links TRBV18 with TRBJ1-1; D call uncertain. The CDR3 is made up of 15 amino acids. Germline V gives CDR1 KGHSH, CDR2 LQKENI. Trimming cost V 2 bases and J 2 bases, with 12 bases left between them. CDR3 residues: CASSPDLSVNTEAFF. The CDR3 DNA is TGTGCCAGCTCACCAGACCTATCGGTAAACACTGAAGCTTTCTTT.

The chain uses TRBV5-4 and TRBJ2-5, with D possibly being TRBD2 (5 bases). The last part of the DNA fits TRBJ2-7 better; the J call may be wrong. Per germline, CDR1 SGHNT and CDR2 YYREEE (reference sequence). This CDR3 spans 15 amino acids. In DNA, the CDR3 is TGTGCCAGCAGCTTGGAAGGACTTCCCTTCTACGAGCAGTACTTC. Protein product: CASSLEGLPFYEQYF.

The rearrangement links TRBV18 to TRBJ1-4; possibly TRBD1 for D (5 bases). V shed 5 bases and J shed 4 bases, with 11 bases lying between them. The V gene's germline CDR1 is KGHSH and CDR2 LQKENI. CDR3 length: 14 residues. CDR3 residues: CASSLQASNEKLFF. CDR3 in DNA: TGTGCCAGCTCATTACAGGCCAGTAATGAAAAACTGTTTTTT.

On this clone itself: No conserved phenylalanine or tryptophan is present at the end of the CDR3, so a read error is the likely explanation. The DNA is left out, because the CDR3 cannot be placed on it with certainty; the CDR3 is given as TCRdb lists it. This chain connects TRBV6-6 to TRBJ1-1. The CDR3 contains 12 residues when both ends are counted. The V gene's germline CDR1 is MNHNY and CDR2 SVGAGI (reference sequence). CDR3 sequence: CASSYQLGGLQI.

The chain is built from TRBV9 and TRBJ2-1, with 15 bases lining up with TRBD2. The CDR3 covers 17 residues. The V and J ends lost 4 bases and 7 bases, in that order; junction bases with no gene match: 9. Germline CDR1 reads SGDLS; CDR2 reads YYNGEE. The CDR3 here is CASSYGLAGGPGNEQFF. DNA for the CDR3: TGTGCCAGCAGCTACGGACTAGCGGGAGGGCCTGGAAATGAGCAGTTCTTC. The full variable domain, completed using reference TRBV9 and TRBJ2-1, is DSGVTQTPKHLITATGQRVTLRCSPRSGDLSVYWYQQSLDQGLQFLIQYYNGEERAKGNILERFSAQQFPDLHSELNLSSLELGDSALYFCASSYGLAGGPGNEQFFGPGTRLTVL.

This chain uses TRBV5-5 with TRBJ2-2; 8 nucleotides align to TRBD2. Germline lookup yields CDR1 SGHKS and CDR2 YYEKEE (reference sequence). CDR3 length equals 15 residues. Trimming cost V 1 base and J 6 bases; bases outside gene matches: 5. CDR3 nucleotide sequence: TGTGCCAGCAGCTTGTTAGCGGGACGGGCCGGGGAGCTGTTTTTT. Encoded protein: CASSLLAGRAGELFF.

This clone has only a few counts. The chain links TRBV5-1 to TRBJ1-1; TRBD1 might be the D (5 bases). This CDR3 spans 16 amino acids. Germline CDR1 and CDR2: SGHRS and YFSETQ. The ends were cut back, 0 bases at V and 4 bases at J, with 16 bases in the middle. CDR3 nucleotide sequence: TGCGCCAGCAGCTTGGGAGCGGGGCGCGGTATCACTGAAGCTTTCTTT. This encodes CASSLGAGRGITEAFF.

This clone has just one count. The chain recombines TRBV27 with TRBJ1-5, with D possibly being TRBD1 (6 bases). Germline CDR1 is MNHEY and CDR2 is SMNVEV (reference sequence). Trimming shortened V by 2 bases and J by 3 bases, and 14 bases separated the two germline ends. The CDR3 loop spans 16 amino acids. CDR3 sequence: CASSLETPGANQPQHF. In nucleotides, the CDR3 is TGTGCCAGCAGTTTAGAGACCCCGGGGGCCAATCAGCCCCAGCATTTT.

The genes are TRBV5-4 and TRBJ2-3; D not resolved. The V gene lost 0 bases and the J gene lost 3 bases, with 14 bases spanning the gap. Germline V CDR1 and CDR2: SGHNT, YYREEE (reference sequence). The CDR3 is 16 residues long. In nucleotides, the CDR3 is TGTGCCAGCAGCTTGGGGCCCCCTCCCTCGACAGATACGCAGTATTTT. Translated: CASSLGPPPSTDTQYF.

This clone was seen more than once but under ten times. The J gene is TRBJ2-7, the V gene TRBV6-6; no firm D call. CDR1 is MNHNY, CDR2 SVGAGI, per germline (reference sequence). Trimming left V 7 bases short and J 4 bases short, with 11 bases between. This CDR3 spans 12 amino acids. The DNA of the CDR3 is TGTGCCAGCACCTCGAATGGATACGAGCAGTACTTC. Encoded protein: CASTSNGYEQYF.

CDR3 nucleotides: TGTGCCAGTAGTATGGGAGGCCCTCAGTACTTC. Residues: CASSMGGPQYF. The rearrangement links TRBV19 to TRBJ2-7, with D perhaps TRBD2 (6 bases). The CDR3 length is 11 residues. CDR1 and CDR2 from the germline V gene are LNHDA and SQIVND (reference sequence). V gave up 3 bases and J gave up 10 bases, with 10 bases separating them.

The chain joins TRBV11-2 to TRBJ1-2, with a weak D call TRBD1 (6 bases). The CDR3 contains 16 residues. V lost 5 bases, J lost 1 base, and 17 bases lay in between. Germline-derived CDR1 and CDR2 are SGHAT and FQNNGV. In DNA, the CDR3 is TGTGCCAGCAGCGCAGGACAGAGGACCTTTAACTATGGCTACACCTTC. Residues: CASSAGQRTFNYGYTF. Combining the CDR3 with reference TRBV11-2 and TRBJ1-2 gives the whole variable domain EAGVAQSPRYKIIEKRQSVAFWCNPISGHATLYWYQQILGQGPKLLIQFQNNGVVDDSQLPKDRFSAERLKGVDSTLKIQPAKLEDSAVYLCASSAGQRTFNYGYTFGSGTRLTVV.

Turning to this clone: Other nucleotide sequences from this sample produce the same CDR3. The chain links TRBV7-9 to TRBJ1-1, with 8 nucleotides matching TRBD1. CDR1 is SEHNR, CDR2 FQNEAQ, per germline (reference sequence). J gave up 1 base and V 6 bases, and 4 bases lay outside the gene matches. The CDR3 has 14 residues. DNA for the CDR3: TGTGCCAGCAGGTCAGGGGGCGAGAACACTGAAGCTTTCTTT. Translating gives CASRSGGENTEAFF.

This chain uses TRBV6-1 with TRBJ1-2, with D tentatively TRBD1 (5 bases). The CDR3 is 15 residues long. V gave up 2 bases and J gave up 1 base, with 11 bases separating them. CDR1 and CDR2 from the germline V gene are MNHNS and SASEGT. CDR3 bases: TGTGCCAGCAGTGAAAGGTACAGGAGTAACTATGGCTACACCTTC. Protein: CASSERYRSNYGYTF.

This CDR3 reads CASSPRSLGETQYF. The CDR3 region has the DNA TGTGCCAGCAGCCCCAGGTCGCTAGGGGAGACCCAGTACTTC. This chain connects TRBV27 to TRBJ2-5, with D hard to call. The V end lost 6 bases, the J end lost 5 bases, and 16 bases lay between the germline ends. CDR3 length: 14 residues. CDR1 MNHEY and CDR2 SMNVEV come from the germline V gene (reference sequence).

V is TRBV5-4 and J is TRBJ1-6, with a weak D call TRBD1 (6 bases). The CDR3 contains 16 residues. Trimming took off 3 bases at V and 5 bases at J, with 15 bases between the two ends. From germline, CDR1 is SGHNT and CDR2 YYREEE (reference sequence). This CDR3 reads CASSSVRGGNNSPLHF. CDR3 bases: TGTGCCAGCAGCTCCGTCAGGGGCGGGAATAATTCACCCCTCCACTTT. Drawing the rest from reference TRBV5-4 and TRBJ1-6, the complete variable domain is ETGVTQSPTHLIKTRGQQVTLRCSSQSGHNTVSWYQQALGQGPQFIFQYYREEENGRGNFPPRFSGLQFPNYSSELNVNALELDDSALYLCASSSVRGGNNSPLHFGNGTRLTVT.

The chain links TRBV9 to TRBJ2-7; 10 bases are shared with TRBD2. The junction had 11 bases not matched to a gene; V was cut back by 3 bases and J by 2 bases. CDR3 length: 17 amino acids. Germline CDR1 reads SGDLS; CDR2 reads YYNGEE. CDR3 DNA sequence: TGTGCCAGCAGCGCATTCCCCTCTAGCGGGAGTACCTACGAGCAGTACTTC. It is translated as CASSAFPSSGSTYEQYF.

This rearrangement joins TRBV11-2 to TRBJ1-4, with 8 bases fitting TRBD1. The germline gives CDR1 SGHAT, CDR2 FQNNGV. Germline trimming cut 4 bases from V and 0 bases from J; bases unmatched to any gene: 4. The CDR3 runs to 16 residues. CDR3 protein: CASSWIQGATNEKLFF. The CDR3 DNA follows: TGTGCCAGCAGCTGGATACAGGGGGCAACTAATGAAAAACTGTTTTTT. Together with reference TRBV11-2 and TRBJ1-4, the CDR3 gives the full variable domain: EAGVAQSPRYKIIEKRQSVAFWCNPISGHATLYWYQQILGQGPKLLIQFQNNGVVDDSQLPKDRFSAERLKGVDSTLKIQPAKLEDSAVYLCASSWIQGATNEKLFFGSGTQLSVL.

CDR3 region: CASSLAPTVANYGYTF. CDR3 in DNA: TGTGCCAGCAGCTTGGCCCCCACAGTAGCTAACTATGGCTACACCTTC. J is TRBJ1-2 and V is TRBV5-5; D gene ambiguous. V gave up 0 bases and J gave up 0 bases, with 12 bases separating them. Germline V CDR1 and CDR2: SGHKS, YYEKEE (reference sequence). The CDR3 loop spans 16 amino acids.

This clone was counted a single time. The chain recombines TRBV20-1 with TRBJ2-3; no reliable D call. The CDR3 is 11 amino acids. CDR1 and CDR2 from the germline V gene are DFQATT and SNEGSKA (reference sequence). The ends were cut back, 6 bases at V and 5 bases at J, with 9 bases in the middle. The CDR3 spells CSAPNGDTQYF. In nucleotides, the CDR3 is TGCAGTGCGCCCAATGGAGATACGCAGTATTTT.

V usage is TRBV7-2 and J usage is TRBJ1-2; 8 nucleotides line up with TRBD1. This CDR3 is built from 12 residues. Germline CDR1 SGHTA, CDR2 FQGNSA. J gave up 9 bases and V 5 bases, and 5 bases lay outside the gene matches. CDR3 amino acids: CASSQGTGSYTF. CDR3 sequence (DNA): TGTGCCAGCAGCCAAGGGACAGGAAGCTACACCTTC.

This sequence joins TRBV28 and TRBJ1-5; 11 bases line up with TRBD1. Germline trimming cut 2 bases from V and 15 bases from J; bases unmatched to any gene: 12. The CDR3 covers 15 residues. Germline CDR1 MDHEN, CDR2 SYDVKM. The CDR3 loop is CASSLTGTGGYYRHF. In DNA form, the CDR3 reads TGTGCCAGCAGTTTAACCGGGACAGGGGGTTATTATCGGCATTTT.

The chain recombines TRBV27 with TRBJ2-3, with unresolved D. The germline V gene has CDR1 MNHEY and CDR2 SMNVEV (reference sequence). The V gene lost 4 bases and the J gene lost 0 bases, with 11 bases spanning the gap. The CDR3 contains 15 residues. In nucleotides, the CDR3 is TGTGCCAGCAGTTCGACTCGTCTTAGCACAGATACGCAGTATTTT. Encoded protein: CASSSTRLSTDTQYF.

V is TRBV19 and J is TRBJ2-1, with TRBD2 identical over 9 bases. The V and J ends lost 7 bases and 4 bases, in that order; junction bases with no gene match: 5. CDR3 length: 14 amino acids. Germline CDR1 and CDR2: LNHDA and SQIVND (reference sequence). CDR3 nucleotide sequence: TGTGCCAGTACCTATAGCGGGGGTTACAATGAGCAGTTCTTC. Its translation is CASTYSGGYNEQFF.

The chain links TRBV7-3 to TRBJ1-3, with 7 bases lining up with TRBD1. This CDR3 is built from 14 residues. V gave up 5 bases and J gave up 2 bases; unmatched junction bases: 3. The germline V gene has CDR1 SGHTA and CDR2 FQGTGA. In DNA form, the CDR3 reads TGTGCCAGCAGCCTGACAGGGACTGGAAACACCATATATTTT. The encoded protein is CASSLTGTGNTIYF.

The chain carries TRBV28 and TRBJ1-5, with 9 bases aligning to TRBD1. Trimming took 6 bases from V and 6 from J; bases not matched to a gene: 9. The V gene's germline CDR1 is MDHEN and CDR2 SYDVKM. CDR3 length equals 15 residues. The CDR3 DNA reads as TGTGCCAGCAGCCAAACAGGGGGCGCAGGTCAGCCCCAGCATTTT. Translation: CASSQTGGAGQPQHF. The entire variable domain, with the rest obtained from reference TRBV28 and TRBJ1-5, is as follows: DVKVTQSSRYLVKRTGEKVFLECVQDMDHENMFWYRQDPGLGLRLIYFSYDVKMKEKGDIPEGYSVSREKKERFSLILESASTNQTSMYLCASSQTGGAGQPQHFGDGTRLSIL.

This clone was seen once. This sequence joins TRBV6-5 and TRBJ1-2; TRBD1 might be the D (6 bases). V was shortened by 7 bases and J by 8 bases, with 14 bases between the two germline ends. The CDR3 sequence is 12 residues long. Germline values: CDR1 MNHEY, CDR2 SVGAGI. The CDR3: CASIPRGHGYTF. The CDR3 DNA follows: TGTGCCAGCATTCCCCGGGGGCACGGCTACACCTTC.

This chain joins TRBV7-8 and TRBJ1-5, with D possibly matching TRBD1 (5 bases). From germline, CDR1 is SGHVS and CDR2 FQNEAQ. The CDR3 length is 15 residues. V shed 0 bases and J shed 4 bases, with 10 bases lying between them. CDR3 DNA sequence: TGTGCCAGCAGCTTAGCCGGGGGGGGGAATCAGCCCCAGCATTTT. The encoded protein is CASSLAGGGNQPQHF. Full variable domain (missing parts from reference TRBV7-8 and TRBJ1-5): GAGVSQSPRYKVAKRGQDVALRCDPISGHVSLFWYQQALGQGPEFLTYFQNEAQLDKSGLPSDRFFAERPEGSVSTLKIQRTQQEDSAVYLCASSLAGGGNQPQHFGDGTRLSIL.